This TCR beta chain was documented in a study of tumor-infiltrating lymphocytes in primary liver carcinoma. Germline DNA was also extracted, and blood RNA was taken from unsorted whole blood. CDR1 and CDR2 (germline): MNHEY, SVGAGI. This CDR3 has 15 residues. For this clonotype: A much larger clone differs by one base, so this may be a read error.

TCR beta cDNA was made from 400 to 500 ng total RNA with a constant-region primer. Slightly modified ARM-PCR, run as three nested multiplex PCR rounds, produced the TCR beta libraries. Two initial PCR rounds of around 10 cycles each paired TRBV1-TRBV30 forward primers with a C-beta reverse primer. Via MiXCR, TCRdb re-called the multiplex PCR reads, giving one row per CDR3 protein. The sample includes approximately 320,000 distinct CDR3 sequences, around three fifths seen only once; the top ten take 15% to 20%. This receptor was identified in a woman aged 25 to 39 with primary liver carcinoma and hepatitis B virus infection. The chain joins TRBV6-5 to TRBJ1-2, with D perhaps TRBD1 (6 bases). Sequencing was performed on peripheral blood. The CDR3, as DNA: TGTGCCGGCAGTTACTCGAGACAGGCTTTGGATGGCTACACCTTC. This encodes CAGSYSRQALDGYTF.